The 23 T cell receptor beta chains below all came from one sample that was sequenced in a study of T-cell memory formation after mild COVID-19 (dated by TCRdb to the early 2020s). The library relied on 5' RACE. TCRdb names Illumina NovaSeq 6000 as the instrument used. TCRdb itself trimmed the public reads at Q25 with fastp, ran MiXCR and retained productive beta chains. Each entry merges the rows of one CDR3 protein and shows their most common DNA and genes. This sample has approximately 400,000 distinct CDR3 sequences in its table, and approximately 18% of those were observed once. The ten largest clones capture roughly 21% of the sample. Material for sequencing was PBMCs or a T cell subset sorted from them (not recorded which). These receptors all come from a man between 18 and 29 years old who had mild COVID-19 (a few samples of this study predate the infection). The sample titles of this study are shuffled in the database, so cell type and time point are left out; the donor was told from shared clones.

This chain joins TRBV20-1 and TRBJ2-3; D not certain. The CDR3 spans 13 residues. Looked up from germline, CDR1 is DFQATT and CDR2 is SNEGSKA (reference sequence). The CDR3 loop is CSSISQNTDTQYF. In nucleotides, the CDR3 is TGCAGCAGCATCAGTCAGAACACAGATACGCAGTATTTT.

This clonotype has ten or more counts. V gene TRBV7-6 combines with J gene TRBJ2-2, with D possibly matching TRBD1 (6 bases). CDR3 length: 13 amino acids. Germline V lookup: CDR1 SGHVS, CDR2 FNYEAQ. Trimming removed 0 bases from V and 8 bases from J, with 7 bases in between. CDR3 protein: CASSLAGQGELFF. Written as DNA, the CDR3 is TGTGCCAGCAGCTTAGCGGGACAAGGGGAGCTGTTTTTT. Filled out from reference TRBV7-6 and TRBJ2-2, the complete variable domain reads GAGVSQSPRYKVTKRGQDVALRCDPISGHVSLYWYRQALGQGPEFLTYFNYEAQQDKSGLPNDRFSAERPEGSISTLTIQRTEQRDSAMYRCASSLAGQGELFFGEGSRLTVL.

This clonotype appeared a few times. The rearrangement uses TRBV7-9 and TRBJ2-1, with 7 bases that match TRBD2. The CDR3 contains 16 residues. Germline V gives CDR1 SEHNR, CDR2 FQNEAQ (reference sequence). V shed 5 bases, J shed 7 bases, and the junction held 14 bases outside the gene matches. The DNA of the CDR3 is TGTGCCAGCAGCCCCGGGGCGAGCGGGGTGTCGAATGAGCAGTTCTTC. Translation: CASSPGASGVSNEQFF.

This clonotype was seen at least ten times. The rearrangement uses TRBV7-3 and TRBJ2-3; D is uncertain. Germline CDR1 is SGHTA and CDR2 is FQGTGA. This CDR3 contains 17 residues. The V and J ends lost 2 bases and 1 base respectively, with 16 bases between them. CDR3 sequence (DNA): TGTGCCAGCAGCTTACGTGCCGCGTCCTGGGGCACAGATACGCAGTATTTT. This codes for CASSLRAASWGTDTQYF.

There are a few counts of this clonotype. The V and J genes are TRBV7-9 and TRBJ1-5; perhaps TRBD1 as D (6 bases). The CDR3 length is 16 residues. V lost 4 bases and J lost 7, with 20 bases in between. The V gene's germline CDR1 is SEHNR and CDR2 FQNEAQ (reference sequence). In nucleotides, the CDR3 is TGTGCCAGCAGCTCAACAGGAGTGAGGGGGGACCAGCCCCAGCATTTT. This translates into CASSSTGVRGDQPQHF.

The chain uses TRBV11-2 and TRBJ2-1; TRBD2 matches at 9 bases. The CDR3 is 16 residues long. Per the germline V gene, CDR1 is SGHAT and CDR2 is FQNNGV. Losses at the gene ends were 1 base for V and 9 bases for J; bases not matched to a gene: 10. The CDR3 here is CASSLGLAGIVVEQFF. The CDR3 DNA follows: TGTGCCAGCAGCTTAGGCCTAGCGGGGATCGTCGTTGAGCAGTTCTTC.

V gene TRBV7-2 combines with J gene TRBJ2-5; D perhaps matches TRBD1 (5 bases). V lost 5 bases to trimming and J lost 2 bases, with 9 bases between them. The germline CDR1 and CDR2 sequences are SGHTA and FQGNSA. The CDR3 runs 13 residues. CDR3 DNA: TGTGCCAGCAGCCCCGACAGACAAGAGACCCAGTACTTC. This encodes CASSPDRQETQYF.

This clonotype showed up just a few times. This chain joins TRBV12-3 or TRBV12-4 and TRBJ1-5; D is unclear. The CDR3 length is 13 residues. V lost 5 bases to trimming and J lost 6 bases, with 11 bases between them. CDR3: CASSGAGGQPQHF. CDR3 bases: TGTGCCAGCAGTGGTGCGGGTGGTCAGCCCCAGCATTTT.

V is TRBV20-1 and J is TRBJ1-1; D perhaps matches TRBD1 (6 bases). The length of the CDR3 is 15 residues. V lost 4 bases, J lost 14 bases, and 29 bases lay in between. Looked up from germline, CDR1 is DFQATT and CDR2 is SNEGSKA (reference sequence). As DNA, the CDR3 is TGCAGTGCTAAGACCCGGGACAATATCCCGAAATGGTGCTTCTTT. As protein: CSAKTRDNIPKWCFF.

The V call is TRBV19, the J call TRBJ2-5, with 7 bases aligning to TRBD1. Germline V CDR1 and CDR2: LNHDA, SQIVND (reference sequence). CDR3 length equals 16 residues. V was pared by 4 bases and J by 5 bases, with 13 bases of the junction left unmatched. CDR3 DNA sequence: TGTGCCAGTAGTAGGGCGCCAGGGGGAGAGGGTGAGACCCAGTACTTC. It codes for CASSRAPGGEGETQYF.

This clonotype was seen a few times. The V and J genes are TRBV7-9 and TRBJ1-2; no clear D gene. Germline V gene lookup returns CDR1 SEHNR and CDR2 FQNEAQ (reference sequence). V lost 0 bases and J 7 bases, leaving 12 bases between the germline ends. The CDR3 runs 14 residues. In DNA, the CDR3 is TGTGCCAGCAGCTTAGCCCTCCCAGGCTCTGGCTACACCTTC. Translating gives CASSLALPGSGYTF.

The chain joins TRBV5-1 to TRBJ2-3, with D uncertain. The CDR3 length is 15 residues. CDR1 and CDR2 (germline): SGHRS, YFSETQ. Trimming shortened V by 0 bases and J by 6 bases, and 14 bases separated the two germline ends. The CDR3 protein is CASSLEFRKADTQYF. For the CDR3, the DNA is TGCGCCAGCAGCTTGGAGTTCAGGAAAGCGGATACGCAGTATTTT.

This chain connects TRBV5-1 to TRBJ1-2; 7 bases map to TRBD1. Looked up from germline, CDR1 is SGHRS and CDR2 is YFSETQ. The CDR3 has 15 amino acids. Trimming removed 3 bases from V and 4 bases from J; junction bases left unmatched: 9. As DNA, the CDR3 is TGCGCCAGCAGCTCGGGAACGGGACAGCCCTATGGCTACACCTTC. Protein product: CASSSGTGQPYGYTF.

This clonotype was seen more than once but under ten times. The CDR3 sequence is CASSQAGAGANVLTF. The CDR3 DNA reads TGTGCCAGCAGCCAGGCGGGGGCTGGGGCCAACGTCCTGACTTTC. The chain recombines TRBV3-1 with TRBJ2-6, with TRBD2 identical over 7 bases. Trimming took 3 bases from V and 2 from J; bases not matched to a gene: 1. Germline CDR1 reads LGHDT; CDR2 reads YNNKEL (reference sequence). The CDR3 has 15 residues. Based on the CDR3 plus reference TRBV3-1 and TRBJ2-6, the full variable domain is DTAVSQTPKYLVTQMGNDKSIKCEQNLGHDTMYWYKQDSKKFLKIMFSYNNKELIINETVPNRFSPKSPDKAHLNLHINSLELGDSAVYFCASSQAGAGANVLTFGAGSRLTVL.

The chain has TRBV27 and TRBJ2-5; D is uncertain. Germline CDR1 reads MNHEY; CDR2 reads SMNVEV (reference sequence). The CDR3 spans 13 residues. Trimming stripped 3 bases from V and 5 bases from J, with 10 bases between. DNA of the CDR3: TGTGCCAGCAGTTTTGGGTTGTGGGAGACCCAGTACTTC. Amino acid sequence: CASSFGLWETQYF.

CDR3 loop: CAISETIQSRVGGYTF. The CDR3 DNA sequence: TGTGCCATCAGTGAGACCATTCAGAGTCGAGTGGGAGGCTACACCTTC. V gene TRBV10-3 combines with J gene TRBJ1-2; D unresolved. Trimming removed 2 bases at V and 8 bases at J, with 21 bases between. Germline V gene data show CDR1 as ENHRY and CDR2 as SYGVKD. The CDR3 sequence is 16 residues long.

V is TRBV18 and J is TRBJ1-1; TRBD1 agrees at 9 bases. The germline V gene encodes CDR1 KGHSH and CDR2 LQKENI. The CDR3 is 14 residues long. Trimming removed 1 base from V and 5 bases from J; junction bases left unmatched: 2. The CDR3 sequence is CASSPQDRGTEAFF. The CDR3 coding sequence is TGTGCCAGCTCACCACAGGACAGGGGAACTGAAGCTTTCTTT.

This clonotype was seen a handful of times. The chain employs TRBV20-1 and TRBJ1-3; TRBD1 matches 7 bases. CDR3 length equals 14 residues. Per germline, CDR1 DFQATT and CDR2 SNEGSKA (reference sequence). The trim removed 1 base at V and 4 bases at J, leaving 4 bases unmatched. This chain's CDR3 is CSARATGQGNTIYF. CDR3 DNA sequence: TGCAGTGCTAGAGCGACAGGGCAAGGAAACACCATATATTTT.

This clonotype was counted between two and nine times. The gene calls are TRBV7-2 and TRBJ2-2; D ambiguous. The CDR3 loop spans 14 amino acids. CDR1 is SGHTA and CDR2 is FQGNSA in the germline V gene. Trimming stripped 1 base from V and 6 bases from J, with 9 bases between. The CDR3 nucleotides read TGTGCCAGCAGCTTAGTCCGAGGTGCCGGGGAGCTGTTTTTT. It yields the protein CASSLVRGAGELFF.

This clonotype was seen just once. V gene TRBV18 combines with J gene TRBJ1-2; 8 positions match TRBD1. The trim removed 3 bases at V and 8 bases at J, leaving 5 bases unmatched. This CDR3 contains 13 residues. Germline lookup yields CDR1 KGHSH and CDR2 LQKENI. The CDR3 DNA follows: TGTGCCAGCTCACCTACAGGGGGGGACGGCTACACCTTC. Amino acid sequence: CASSPTGGDGYTF.

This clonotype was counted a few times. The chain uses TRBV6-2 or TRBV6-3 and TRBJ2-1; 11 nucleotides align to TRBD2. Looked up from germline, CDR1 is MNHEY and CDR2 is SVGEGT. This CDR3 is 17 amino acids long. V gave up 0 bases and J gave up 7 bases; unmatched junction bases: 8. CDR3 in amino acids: CASSYSTWASGGNEQFF. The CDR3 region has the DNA TGTGCCAGCAGTTACTCGACCTGGGCTAGCGGGGGGAATGAGCAGTTCTTC.

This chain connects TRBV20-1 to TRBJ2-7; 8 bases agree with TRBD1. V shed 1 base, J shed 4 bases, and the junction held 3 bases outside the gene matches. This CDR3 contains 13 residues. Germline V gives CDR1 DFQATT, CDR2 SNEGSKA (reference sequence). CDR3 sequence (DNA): TGCAGTGCTAGAGGCAGGGGGCATTACGAGCAGTACTTC. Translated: CSARGRGHYEQYF.

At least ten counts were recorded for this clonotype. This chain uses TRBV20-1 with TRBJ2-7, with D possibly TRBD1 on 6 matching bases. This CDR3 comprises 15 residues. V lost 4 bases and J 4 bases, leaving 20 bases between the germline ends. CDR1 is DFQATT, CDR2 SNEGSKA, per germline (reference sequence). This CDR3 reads CSATAGTSNHYEQYV. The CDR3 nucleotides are TGCAGTGCTACCGCCGGGACATCGAACCATTACGAGCAGTACGTC.